The 4 T cell receptor beta chains in this list originate from one sample, sequenced in a study of T cell repertoires and HLA-DP antigens. Definition of the sample label: CD137+ CD4 T cells sorted after culture with HeLa expressing allogeneic HLA-DP. Cells were stimulated with HeLa cells transduced with HLA-DPA1/DPB1, HLA-DM, invariant chain and CD80. CD4+ cells expanded for roughly 14 days were restimulated about 25 h with allogeneic-DPB1 HeLa cells. Libraries were prepared by immunoSEQ multiplex PCR; TCRdb keeps only in-frame clonotypes and omits some of them. The repertoire holds about 820 clones, 40% to 60% seen once, with over 50% in the top ten. The material sequenced was alloreactive CD137+ CD4+ T cells from cultured PBMCs. Subset meaning: CD137+ CD4+ cells sorted after around 24 h restimulation with the allogeneic HLA-DP-expressing HeLa cells. All receptors come from a man aged 55 to 69 in good health and CMV-seronegative.

This rearrangement joins TRBV6-1 to TRBJ1-1; 8 bases are a match to TRBD1. There are 13 residues in the CDR3. Germline CDR1 is MNHNS and CDR2 is SASEGT. V was clipped by 7 bases and J by 6 bases; unmatched bases: 7. In nucleotides, the CDR3 is TGTGCCAGCAACGACAGGGGCAGGGCTGAAGCTTTCTTT. Protein product: CASNDRGRAEAFF.

The chain combines TRBV7-1 with TRBJ2-1; D is perhaps TRBD2 (6 bases). TRBV7-1 is an open reading frame whose function is uncertain. The CDR3 is made up of 14 amino acids. Trimming removed 5 bases at V and 4 bases at J, with 12 bases between. CDR3 nucleotides: TGTGCCAGCAGCCCCAAAGCGGGTTACAATGAGCAGTTCTTC. The encoded protein is CASSPKAGYNEQFF.

This clone was picked up a small number of times. The V and J genes are TRBV6-9 and TRBJ2-7; D perhaps matches TRBD2 (6 bases). The V gene lost 6 bases and the J gene lost 3 bases, with 12 bases spanning the gap. Germline-derived CDR1 and CDR2 are MNHGY and SVAAGI. The CDR3 runs 13 residues. The CDR3 protein is CASSQTSLYEQYV. For the CDR3, the DNA is TGTGCCAGCAGCCAGACTAGTCTCTACGAGCAGTACGTC.

J is TRBJ1-5 and V is TRBV6-1, with 7 bases that match TRBD1. The V gene end was trimmed by 8 bases and the J gene end by 1 base; junction bases not matched to a gene: 14. Germline loops: CDR1 MNHNS, CDR2 SASEGT. This CDR3 spans 17 amino acids. The CDR3 sequence: CASCGLGTVGSNQPQHF. CDR3 bases: TGTGCCAGCTGTGGGCTCGGGACAGTCGGCAGCAATCAGCCCCAGCATTTT.